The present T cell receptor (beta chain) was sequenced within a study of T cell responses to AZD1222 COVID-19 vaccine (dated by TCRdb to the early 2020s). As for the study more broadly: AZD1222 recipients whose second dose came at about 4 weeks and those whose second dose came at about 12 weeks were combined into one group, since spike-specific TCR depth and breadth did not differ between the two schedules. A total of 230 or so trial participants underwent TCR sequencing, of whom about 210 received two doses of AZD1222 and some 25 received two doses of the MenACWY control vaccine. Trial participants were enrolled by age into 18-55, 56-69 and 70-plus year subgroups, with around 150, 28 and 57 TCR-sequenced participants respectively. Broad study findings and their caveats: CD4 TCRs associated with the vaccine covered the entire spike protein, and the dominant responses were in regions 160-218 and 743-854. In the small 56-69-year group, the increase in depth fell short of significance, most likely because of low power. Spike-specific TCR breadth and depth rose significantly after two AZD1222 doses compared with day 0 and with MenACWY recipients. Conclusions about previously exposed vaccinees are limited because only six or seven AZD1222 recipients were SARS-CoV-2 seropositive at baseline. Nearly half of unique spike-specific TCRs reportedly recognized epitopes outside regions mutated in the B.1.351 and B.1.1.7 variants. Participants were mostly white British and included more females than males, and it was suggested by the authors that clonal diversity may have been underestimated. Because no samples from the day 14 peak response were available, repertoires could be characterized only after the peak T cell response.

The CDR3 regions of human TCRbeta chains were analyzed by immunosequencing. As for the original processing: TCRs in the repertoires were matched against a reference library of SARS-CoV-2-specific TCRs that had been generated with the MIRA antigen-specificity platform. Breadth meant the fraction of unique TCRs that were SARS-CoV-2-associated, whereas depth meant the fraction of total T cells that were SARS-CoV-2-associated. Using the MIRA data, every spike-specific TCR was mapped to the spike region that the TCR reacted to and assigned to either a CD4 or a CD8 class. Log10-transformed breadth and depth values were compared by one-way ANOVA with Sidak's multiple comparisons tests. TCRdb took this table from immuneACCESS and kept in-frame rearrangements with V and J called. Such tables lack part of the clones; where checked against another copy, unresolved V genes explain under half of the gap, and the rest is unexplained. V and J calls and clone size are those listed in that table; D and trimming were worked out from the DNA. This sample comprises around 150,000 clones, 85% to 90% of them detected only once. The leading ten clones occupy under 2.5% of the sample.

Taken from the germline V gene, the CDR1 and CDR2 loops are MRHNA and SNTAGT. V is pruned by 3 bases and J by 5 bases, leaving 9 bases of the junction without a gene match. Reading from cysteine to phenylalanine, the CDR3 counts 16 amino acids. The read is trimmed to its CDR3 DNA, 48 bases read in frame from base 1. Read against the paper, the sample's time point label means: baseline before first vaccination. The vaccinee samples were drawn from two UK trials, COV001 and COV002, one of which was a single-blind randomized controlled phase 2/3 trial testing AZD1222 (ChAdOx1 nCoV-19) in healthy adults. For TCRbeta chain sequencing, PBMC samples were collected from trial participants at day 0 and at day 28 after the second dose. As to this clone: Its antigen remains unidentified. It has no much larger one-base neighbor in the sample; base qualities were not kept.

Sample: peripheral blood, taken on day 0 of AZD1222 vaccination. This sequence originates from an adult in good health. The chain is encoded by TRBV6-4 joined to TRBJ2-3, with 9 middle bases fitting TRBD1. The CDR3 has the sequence CASSERPGQGGDTQYF. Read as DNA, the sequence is TGTGCCAGCAGTGAACGACCGGGACAGGGTGGAGATACGCAGTATTTT.